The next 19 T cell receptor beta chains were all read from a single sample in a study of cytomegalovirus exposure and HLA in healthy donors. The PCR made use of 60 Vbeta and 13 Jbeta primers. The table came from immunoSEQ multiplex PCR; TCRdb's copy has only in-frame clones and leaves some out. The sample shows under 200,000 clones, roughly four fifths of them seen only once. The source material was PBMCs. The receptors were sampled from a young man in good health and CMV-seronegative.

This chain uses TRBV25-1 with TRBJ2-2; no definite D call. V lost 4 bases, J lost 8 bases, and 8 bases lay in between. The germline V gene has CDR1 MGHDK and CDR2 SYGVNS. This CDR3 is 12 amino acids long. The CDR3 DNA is TGTGCCAGCAGTGCAGTATATGGGGAGCTGTTTTTT. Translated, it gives CASSAVYGELFF.

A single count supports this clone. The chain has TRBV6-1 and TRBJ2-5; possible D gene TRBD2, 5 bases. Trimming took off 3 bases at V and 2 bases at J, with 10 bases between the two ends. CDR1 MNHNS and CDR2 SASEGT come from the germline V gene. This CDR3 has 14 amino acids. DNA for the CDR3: TGTGCCAGCAGTGACCCGGACTGGCAAGAGACCCAGTACTTC. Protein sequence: CASSDPDWQETQYF.

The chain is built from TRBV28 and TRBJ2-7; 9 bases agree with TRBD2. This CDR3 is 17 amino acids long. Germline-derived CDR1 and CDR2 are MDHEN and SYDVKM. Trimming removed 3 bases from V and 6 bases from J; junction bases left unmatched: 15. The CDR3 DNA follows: TGTGCCAGCAGTTTGCTGGTGGGTGGTAGCGGGAGAGTCGAGCAGTACTTC. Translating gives CASSLLVGGSGRVEQYF.

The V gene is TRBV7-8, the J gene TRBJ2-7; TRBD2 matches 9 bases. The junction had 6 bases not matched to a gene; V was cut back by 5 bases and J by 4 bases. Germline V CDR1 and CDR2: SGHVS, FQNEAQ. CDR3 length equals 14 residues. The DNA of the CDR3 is TGTGCCAGCAGCCCCTCTAGCGGGAATTACGAGCAGTACTTC. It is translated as CASSPSSGNYEQYF.

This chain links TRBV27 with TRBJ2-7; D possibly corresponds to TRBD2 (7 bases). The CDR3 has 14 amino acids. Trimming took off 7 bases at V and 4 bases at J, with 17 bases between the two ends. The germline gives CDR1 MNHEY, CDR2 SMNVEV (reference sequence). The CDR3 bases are TGTGCCAGCACGAAGGGGGGGGAGAGATACGAGCAGTACTTC. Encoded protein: CASTKGGERYEQYF.

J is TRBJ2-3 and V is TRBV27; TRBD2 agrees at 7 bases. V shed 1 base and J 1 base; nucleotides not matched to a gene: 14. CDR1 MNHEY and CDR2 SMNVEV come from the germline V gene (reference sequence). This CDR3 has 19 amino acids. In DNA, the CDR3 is TGTGCCAGCAGTTTATTCTCCATGGGGGGGATAGCGGGCACAGATACGCAGTATTTT. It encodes CASSLFSMGGIAGTDTQYF.

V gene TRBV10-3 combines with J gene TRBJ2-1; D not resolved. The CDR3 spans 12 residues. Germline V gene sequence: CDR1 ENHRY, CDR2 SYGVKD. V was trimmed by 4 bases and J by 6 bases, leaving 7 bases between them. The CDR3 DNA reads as TGTGCCATCAGTGGTGCGAGCAATGAGCAGTTCTTC. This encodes CAISGASNEQFF.

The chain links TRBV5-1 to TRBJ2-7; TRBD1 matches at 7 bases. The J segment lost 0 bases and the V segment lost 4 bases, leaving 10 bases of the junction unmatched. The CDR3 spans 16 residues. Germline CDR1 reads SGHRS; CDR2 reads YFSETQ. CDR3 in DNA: TGCGCCAGCAGCCCCACAGGGGCCCCCCTCTCCTACGAGCAGTACTTC. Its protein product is CASSPTGAPLSYEQYF.

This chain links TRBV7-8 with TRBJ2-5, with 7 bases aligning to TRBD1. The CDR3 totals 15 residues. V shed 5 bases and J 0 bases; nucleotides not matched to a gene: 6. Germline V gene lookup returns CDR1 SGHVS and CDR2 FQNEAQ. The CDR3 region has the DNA TGTGCCAGCAGCCCGGGACAGTTGTACCAAGAGACCCAGTACTTC. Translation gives CASSPGQLYQETQYF.

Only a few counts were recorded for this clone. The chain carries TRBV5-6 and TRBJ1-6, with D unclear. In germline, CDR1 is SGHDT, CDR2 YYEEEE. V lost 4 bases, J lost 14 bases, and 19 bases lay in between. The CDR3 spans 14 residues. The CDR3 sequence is CASSPLDAGGTLHF. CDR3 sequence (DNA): TGTGCCAGCAGCCCCCTTGACGCAGGAGGCACCCTCCACTTT.

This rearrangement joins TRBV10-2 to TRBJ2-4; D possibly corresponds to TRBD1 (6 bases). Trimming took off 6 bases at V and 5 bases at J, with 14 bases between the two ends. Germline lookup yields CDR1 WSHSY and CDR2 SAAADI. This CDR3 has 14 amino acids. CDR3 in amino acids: CASSPGTTQNIQYF. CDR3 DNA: TGCGCCAGCAGCCCCGGGACAACCCAAAACATTCAGTACTTC.

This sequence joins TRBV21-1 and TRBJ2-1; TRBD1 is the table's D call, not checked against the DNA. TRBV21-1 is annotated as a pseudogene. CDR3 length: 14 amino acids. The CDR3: CASSKGTRGNEQFF. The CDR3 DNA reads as TGTGCCAGCAGCAAAGGGACCAGGGGGAATGAGCAGTTCTTC.

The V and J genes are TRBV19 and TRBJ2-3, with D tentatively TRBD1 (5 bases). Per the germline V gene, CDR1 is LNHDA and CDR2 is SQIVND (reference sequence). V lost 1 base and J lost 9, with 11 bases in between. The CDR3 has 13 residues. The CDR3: CASSIAGISTQYF. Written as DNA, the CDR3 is TGTGCCAGTAGTATAGCAGGGATTTCAACGCAGTATTTT.

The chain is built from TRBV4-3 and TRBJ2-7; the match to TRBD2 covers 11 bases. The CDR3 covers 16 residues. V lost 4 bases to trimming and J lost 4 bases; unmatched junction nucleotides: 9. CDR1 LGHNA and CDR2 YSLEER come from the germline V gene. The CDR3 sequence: CASSRTGTSGVYEQYF. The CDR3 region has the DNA TGCGCCAGCAGCCGAACCGGGACTAGCGGCGTTTACGAGCAGTACTTC.

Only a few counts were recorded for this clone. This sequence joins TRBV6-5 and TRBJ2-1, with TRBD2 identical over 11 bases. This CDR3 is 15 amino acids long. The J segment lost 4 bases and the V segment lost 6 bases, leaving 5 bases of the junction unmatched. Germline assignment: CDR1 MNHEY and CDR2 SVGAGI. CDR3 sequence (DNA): TGTGCCAGCAGCCCCGGGACTAGCGGATACAATGAGCAGTTCTTC. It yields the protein CASSPGTSGYNEQFF.

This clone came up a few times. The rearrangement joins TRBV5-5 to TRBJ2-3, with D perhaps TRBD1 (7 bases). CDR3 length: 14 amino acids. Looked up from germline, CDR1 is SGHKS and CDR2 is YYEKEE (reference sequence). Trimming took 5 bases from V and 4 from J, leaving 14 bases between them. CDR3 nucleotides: TGTGCCAGCAGGCGACTAGGGGGCCCAGATACGCAGTATTTT. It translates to CASRRLGGPDTQYF.

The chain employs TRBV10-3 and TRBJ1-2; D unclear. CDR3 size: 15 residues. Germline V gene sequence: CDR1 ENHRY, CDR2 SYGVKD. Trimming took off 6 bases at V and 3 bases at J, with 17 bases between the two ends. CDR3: CAISPHTRVYYGYTF. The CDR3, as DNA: TGTGCCATCAGCCCCCATACCCGAGTTTACTATGGCTACACCTTC.

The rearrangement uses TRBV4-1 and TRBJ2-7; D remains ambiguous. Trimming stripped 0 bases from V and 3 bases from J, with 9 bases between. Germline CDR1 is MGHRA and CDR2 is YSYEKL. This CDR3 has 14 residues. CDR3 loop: CASSQDWPDYEQYF. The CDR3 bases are TGCGCCAGCAGCCAAGATTGGCCAGACTACGAGCAGTACTTC.

This CDR3 is CASTESGSGNTIYF. The CDR3, as DNA: TGTGCCAGTACCGAGTCGGGTTCTGGAAACACCATATATTTT. J is TRBJ1-3 and V is TRBV19; no definite D call. V was trimmed by 7 bases and J by 1 base, leaving 11 bases between them. The CDR3 has 14 amino acids. Germline CDR1 and CDR2: LNHDA and SQIVND (reference sequence).